This TCR beta chain stems from a study of blood T cell repertoires in COVID-19. Looking at the study overall: Nucleic acid was either cDNA or gDNA, and it came from T cells, B-cell-depleted T cells, or PBMCs.

Germline CDR1 reads GTSNPN; CDR2 reads SVGIG (reference sequence). This CDR3 contains 13 residues. V was cut by 8 bases and J by 3 bases, with 16 bases left in between. Only in-frame clones appear in the TCRdb table, and some are missing; sequencing was by immunoSEQ multiplex PCR. The sample contains some 390,000 clones, 85% to 90% of which appear only once. Individuals aged about 18 to 89 years were recruited from fewer than 25 US areas. Donors in Cohort 3 who had recovered were those with two negative PCRs, healthcare professional clearance, or resolution of their symptoms. This TCR was sampled from a woman in her twenties or thirties who had recovered from COVID-19. The sequenced sample was PBMCs or T cells enriched from blood (not recorded which). The chain couples TRBV30 to TRBJ1-1, with D possibly TRBD1 on 6 matching bases. CDR3 amino acids: CAKRGQGYTEAFF. CDR3 DNA sequence: TGTGCCAAAAGGGGCCAGGGGTACACTGAAGCTTTCTTT. The full variable domain, with the rest looked up from reference TRBV30 and TRBJ1-1, is SQTIHQWPATLVQPVGSPLSLECTVEGTSNPNLYWYRQAAGRGLQLLFYSVGIGQISSEVPQNLSASRPQDRQFILSSKKLLLSDSGFYLCAKRGQGYTEAFFGQGTRLTVV.